This TCR beta chain was recovered during a study of blood T cells in healthy people across ages. Regarding the study as a whole: Naive and antigen-experienced cells were not separated, limiting conclusive comparison.

Trimming pared 4 bases from V and 0 bases from J, leaving 12 bases between. Germline V lookup: CDR1 LGHNA, CDR2 YNFKEQ. The CDR3 consists of 15 residues. A second PCR, run for about 7 to 12 cycles, used a sample-barcoded 5' primer plus a J-beta primer mix. Via MiXCR, TCRdb re-called the 5' RACE reads, giving one row per CDR3 protein. This table holds 800,000 to 950,000 distinct CDR3 sequences, approximately 32% found once. Investigators took around 11 milliliters of peripheral blood from every donor. Isolation yielded PBMCs, at least 7 million per sample, in every case. As regards this clonotype: Its specificity is unknown.

This sample also belongs to another study, concerning T cells of mothers and their children.

The clonotype comes from a woman in her thirties or forties in good health. The chain is built from TRBV4-2 and TRBJ1-1; no clear D. Sequencing used blood. The CDR3 DNA is TGTGCCAGCAGCCTTCAGACCTTTATGAACACTGAAGCTTTCTTT. Translating it yields CASSLQTFMNTEAFF.